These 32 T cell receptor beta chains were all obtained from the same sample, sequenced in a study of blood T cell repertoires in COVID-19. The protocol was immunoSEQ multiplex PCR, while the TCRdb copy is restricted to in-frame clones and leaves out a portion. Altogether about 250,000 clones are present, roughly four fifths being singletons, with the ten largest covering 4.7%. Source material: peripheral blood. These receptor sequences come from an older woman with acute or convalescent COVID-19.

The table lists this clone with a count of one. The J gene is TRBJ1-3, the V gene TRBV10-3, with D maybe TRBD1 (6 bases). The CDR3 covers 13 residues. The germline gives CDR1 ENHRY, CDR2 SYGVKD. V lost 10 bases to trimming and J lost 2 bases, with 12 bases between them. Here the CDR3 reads CATGQSAGNTIYF. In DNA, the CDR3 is TGTGCCACCGGACAGTCCGCTGGAAACACCATATATTTT.

The CDR3 region has the DNA TGTGCCAGCACGAGAAGCGGGACAGGGAATGAAAAACTGTTTTTT. As protein: CASTRSGTGNEKLFF. The J gene is TRBJ1-4, the V gene TRBV7-9, with 9 bases matching TRBD1. Germline V lookup: CDR1 SEHNR, CDR2 FQNEAQ (reference sequence). This CDR3 is 15 amino acids long. V shed 7 bases and J 5 bases; nucleotides not matched to a gene: 8.

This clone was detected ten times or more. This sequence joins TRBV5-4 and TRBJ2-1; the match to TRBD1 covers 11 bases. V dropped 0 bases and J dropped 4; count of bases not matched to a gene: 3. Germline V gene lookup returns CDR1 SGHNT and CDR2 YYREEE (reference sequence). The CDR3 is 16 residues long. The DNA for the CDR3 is TGTGCCAGCAGCTTGGTAGGGACAGGGGGGTACAATGAGCAGTTCTTC. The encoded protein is CASSLVGTGGYNEQFF.

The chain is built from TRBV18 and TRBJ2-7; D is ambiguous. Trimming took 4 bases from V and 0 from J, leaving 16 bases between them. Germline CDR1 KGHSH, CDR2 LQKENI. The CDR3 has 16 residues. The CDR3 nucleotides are TGTGCCAGCTCACAAAGTACATTGAGGAGCTCCTACGAGCAGTACTTC. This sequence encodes CASSQSTLRSSYEQYF.

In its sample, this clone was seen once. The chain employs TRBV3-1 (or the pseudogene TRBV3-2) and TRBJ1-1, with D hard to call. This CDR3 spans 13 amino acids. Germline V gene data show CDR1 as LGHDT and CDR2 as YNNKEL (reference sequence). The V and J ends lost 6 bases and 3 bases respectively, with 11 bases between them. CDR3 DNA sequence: TGTGCCAGCAGTCTAACAGAGTACACTGAAGCTTTCTTT. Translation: CASSLTEYTEAFF.

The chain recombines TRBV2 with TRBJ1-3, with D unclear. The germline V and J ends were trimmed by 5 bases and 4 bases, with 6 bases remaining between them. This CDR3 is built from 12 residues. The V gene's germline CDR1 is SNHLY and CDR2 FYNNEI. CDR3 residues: CASSPTGNTIYF. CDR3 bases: TGTGCCAGCAGTCCGACAGGAAACACCATATATTTT. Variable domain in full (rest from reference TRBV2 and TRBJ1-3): EPEVTQTPSHQVTQMGQEVILRCVPISNHLYFYWYRQILGQKVEFLVSFYNNEISEKSEIFDDQFSVERPDGSNFTLKIRSTKLEDSAMYFCASSPTGNTIYFGEGSWLTVV.

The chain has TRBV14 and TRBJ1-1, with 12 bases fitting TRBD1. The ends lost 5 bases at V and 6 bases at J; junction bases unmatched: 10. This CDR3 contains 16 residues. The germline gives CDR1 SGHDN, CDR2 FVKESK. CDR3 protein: CASSELWGQGAAEAFF. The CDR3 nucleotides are TGTGCCAGCAGCGAGCTGTGGGGACAGGGGGCAGCTGAAGCTTTCTTT. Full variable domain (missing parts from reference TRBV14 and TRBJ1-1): EAGVTQFPSHSVIEKGQTVTLRCDPISGHDNLYWYRRVMGKEIKFLLHFVKESKQDESGMPNNRFLAERTGGTYSTLKVQPAELEDSGVYFCASSELWGQGAAEAFFGQGTRLTVV.

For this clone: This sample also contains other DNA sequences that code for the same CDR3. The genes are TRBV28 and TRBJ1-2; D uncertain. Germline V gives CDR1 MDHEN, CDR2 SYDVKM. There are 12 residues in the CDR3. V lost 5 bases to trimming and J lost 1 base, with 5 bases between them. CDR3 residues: CASSPRNYGYTF. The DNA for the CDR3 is TGTGCCAGCAGTCCCCGTAACTATGGCTACACCTTC.

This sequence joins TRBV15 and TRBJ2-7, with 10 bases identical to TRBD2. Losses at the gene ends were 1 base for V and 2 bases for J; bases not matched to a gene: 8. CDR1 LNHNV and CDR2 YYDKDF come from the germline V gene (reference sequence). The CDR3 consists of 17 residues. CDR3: CATSRVLAGRGAYEQYF. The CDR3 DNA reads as TGTGCCACCAGCAGAGTACTAGCGGGGAGAGGGGCCTACGAGCAGTACTTC.

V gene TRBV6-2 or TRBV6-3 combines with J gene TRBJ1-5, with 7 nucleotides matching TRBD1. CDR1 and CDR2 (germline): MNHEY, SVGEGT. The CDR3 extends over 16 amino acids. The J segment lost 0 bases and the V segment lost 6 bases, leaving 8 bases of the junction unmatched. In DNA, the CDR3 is TGTGCCAGCAGCCGCCCGACAGGGCATAGCAATCAGCCCCAGCATTTT. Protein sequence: CASSRPTGHSNQPQHF.

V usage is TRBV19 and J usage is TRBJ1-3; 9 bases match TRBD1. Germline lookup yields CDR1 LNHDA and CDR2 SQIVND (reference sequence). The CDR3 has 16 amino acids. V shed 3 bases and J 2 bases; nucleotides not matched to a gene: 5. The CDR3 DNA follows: TGTGCCAGTAGTATCGGAACAGGGGGCCCTGGAAACACCATATATTTT. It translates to CASSIGTGGPGNTIYF.

CDR3 protein: CATSSQGQRDGYTF. The CDR3 DNA reads as TGTGCCACCAGTAGCCAGGGTCAACGGGATGGCTACACCTTC. J is TRBJ1-2 and V is TRBV24-1, with D tentatively TRBD1 (5 bases). This CDR3 comprises 14 residues. Trimming pared 6 bases from V and 6 bases from J, leaving 16 bases between. Germline CDR1 reads KGHDR; CDR2 reads SFDVKD.

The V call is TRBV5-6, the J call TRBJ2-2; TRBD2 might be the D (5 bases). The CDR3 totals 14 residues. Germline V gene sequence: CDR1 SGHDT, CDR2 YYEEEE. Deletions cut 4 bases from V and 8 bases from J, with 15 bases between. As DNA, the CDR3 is TGTGCCAGCAGCCGAGGTGTACGGACTGGGGAGCTGTTTTTT. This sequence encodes CASSRGVRTGELFF.

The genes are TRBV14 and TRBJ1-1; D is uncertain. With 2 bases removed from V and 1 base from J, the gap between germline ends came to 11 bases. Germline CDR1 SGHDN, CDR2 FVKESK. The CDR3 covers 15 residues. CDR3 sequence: CASSQLLFPNTEAFF. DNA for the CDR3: TGTGCCAGCAGCCAATTACTTTTTCCGAACACTGAAGCTTTCTTT. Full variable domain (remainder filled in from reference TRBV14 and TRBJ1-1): EAGVTQFPSHSVIEKGQTVTLRCDPISGHDNLYWYRRVMGKEIKFLLHFVKESKQDESGMPNNRFLAERTGGTYSTLKVQPAELEDSGVYFCASSQLLFPNTEAFFGQGTRLTVV.

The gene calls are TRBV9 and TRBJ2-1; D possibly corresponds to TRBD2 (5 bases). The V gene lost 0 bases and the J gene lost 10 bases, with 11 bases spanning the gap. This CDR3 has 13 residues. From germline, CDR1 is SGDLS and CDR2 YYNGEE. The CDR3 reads CASSVGAASEQFF. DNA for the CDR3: TGTGCCAGCAGCGTAGGGGCGGCTAGCGAGCAGTTCTTC.

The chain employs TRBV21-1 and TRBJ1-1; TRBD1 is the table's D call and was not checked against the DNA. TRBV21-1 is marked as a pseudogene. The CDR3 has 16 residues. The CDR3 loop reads CASSKGFRVVGTEAFF. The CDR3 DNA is TGTGCCAGCAGCAAAGGTTTCAGGGTGGTCGGCACTGAAGCTTTCTTT.

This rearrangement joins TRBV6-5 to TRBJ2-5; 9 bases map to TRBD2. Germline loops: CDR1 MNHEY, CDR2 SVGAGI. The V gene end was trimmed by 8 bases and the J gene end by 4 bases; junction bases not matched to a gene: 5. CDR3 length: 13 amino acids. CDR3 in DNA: TGTGCCAGCCGAAGTAGCGGGGGAGAGACCCAGTACTTC. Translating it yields CASRSSGGETQYF.

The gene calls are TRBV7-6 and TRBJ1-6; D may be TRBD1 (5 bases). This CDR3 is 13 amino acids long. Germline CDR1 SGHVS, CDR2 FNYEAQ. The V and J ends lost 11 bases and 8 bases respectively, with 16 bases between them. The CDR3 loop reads CASQRGLDSPLHF. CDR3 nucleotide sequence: TGTGCCTCCCAACGGGGGTTGGATTCACCCCTCCACTTT. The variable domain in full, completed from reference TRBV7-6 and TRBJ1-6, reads GAGVSQSPRYKVTKRGQDVALRCDPISGHVSLYWYRQALGQGPEFLTYFNYEAQQDKSGLPNDRFSAERPEGSISTLTIQRTEQRDSAMYRCASQRGLDSPLHFGNGTRLTVT.

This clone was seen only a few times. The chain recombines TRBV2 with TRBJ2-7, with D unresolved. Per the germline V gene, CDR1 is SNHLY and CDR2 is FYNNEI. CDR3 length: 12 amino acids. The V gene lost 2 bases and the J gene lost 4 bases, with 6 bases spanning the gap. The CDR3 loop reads CASSETLYEQYF. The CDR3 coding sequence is TGTGCCAGCAGTGAAACCCTATACGAGCAGTACTTC. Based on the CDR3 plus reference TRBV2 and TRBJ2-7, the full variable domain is EPEVTQTPSHQVTQMGQEVILRCVPISNHLYFYWYRQILGQKVEFLVSFYNNEISEKSEIFDDQFSVERPDGSNFTLKIRSTKLEDSAMYFCASSETLYEQYFGPGTRLTVT.

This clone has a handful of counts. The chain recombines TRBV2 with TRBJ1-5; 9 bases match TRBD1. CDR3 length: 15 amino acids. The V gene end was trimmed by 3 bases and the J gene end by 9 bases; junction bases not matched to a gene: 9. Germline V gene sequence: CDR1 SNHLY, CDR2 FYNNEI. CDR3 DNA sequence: TGTGCCAGCAGTGAGGGACAGGGCGCACCGCGGCCCCAGCATTTT. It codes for CASSEGQGAPRPQHF.

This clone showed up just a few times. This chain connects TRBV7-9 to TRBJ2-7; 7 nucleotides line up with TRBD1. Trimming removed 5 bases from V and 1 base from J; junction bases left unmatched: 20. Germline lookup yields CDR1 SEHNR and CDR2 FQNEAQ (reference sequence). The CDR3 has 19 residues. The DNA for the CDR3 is TGTGCCAGCAGCCCAGAACGTCTGGGACAGCCCAACTTATCCTACGAGCAGTACTTC. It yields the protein CASSPERLGQPNLSYEQYF.

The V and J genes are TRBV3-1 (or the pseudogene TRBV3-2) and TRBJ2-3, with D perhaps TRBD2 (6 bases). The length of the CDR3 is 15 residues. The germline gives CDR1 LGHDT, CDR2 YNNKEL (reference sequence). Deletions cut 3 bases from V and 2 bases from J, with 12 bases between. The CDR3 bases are TGTGCCAGCAGCCAGAGTAGCGGAAACACAGATACGCAGTATTTT. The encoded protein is CASSQSSGNTDTQYF.

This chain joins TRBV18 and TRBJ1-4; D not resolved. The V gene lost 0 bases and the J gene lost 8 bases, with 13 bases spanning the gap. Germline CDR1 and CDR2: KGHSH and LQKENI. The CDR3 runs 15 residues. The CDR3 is CASSPPNTAAEKLFF. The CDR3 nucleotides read TGTGCCAGCTCACCACCAAACACTGCGGCCGAAAAACTGTTTTTT.

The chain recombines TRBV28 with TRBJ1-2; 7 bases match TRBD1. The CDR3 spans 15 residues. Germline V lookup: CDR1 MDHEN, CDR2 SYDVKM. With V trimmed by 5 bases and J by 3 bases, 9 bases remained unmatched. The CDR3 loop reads CASSLAGQVYYGYTF. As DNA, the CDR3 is TGTGCCAGCAGTCTAGCTGGACAGGTGTACTATGGCTACACCTTC.

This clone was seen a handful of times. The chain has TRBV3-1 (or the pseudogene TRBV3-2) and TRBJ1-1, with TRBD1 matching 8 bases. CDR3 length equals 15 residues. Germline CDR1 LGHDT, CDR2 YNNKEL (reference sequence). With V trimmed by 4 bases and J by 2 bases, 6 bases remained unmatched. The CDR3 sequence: CASSLRTGTNTEAFF. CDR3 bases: TGTGCCAGCAGCCTACGGACAGGGACCAACACTGAAGCTTTCTTT.

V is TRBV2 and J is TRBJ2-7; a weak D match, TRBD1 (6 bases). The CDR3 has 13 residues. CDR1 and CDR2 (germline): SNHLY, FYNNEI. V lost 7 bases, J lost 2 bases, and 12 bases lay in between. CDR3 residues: CASIEGETYEQYF. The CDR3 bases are TGTGCCAGCATCGAGGGGGAGACCTACGAGCAGTACTTC.

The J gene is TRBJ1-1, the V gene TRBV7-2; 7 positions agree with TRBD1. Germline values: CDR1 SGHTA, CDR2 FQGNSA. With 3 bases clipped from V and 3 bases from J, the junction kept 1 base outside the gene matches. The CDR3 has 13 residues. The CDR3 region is CASSFQGDTEAFF. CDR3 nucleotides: TGTGCCAGCAGCTTTCAGGGGGACACTGAAGCTTTCTTT.

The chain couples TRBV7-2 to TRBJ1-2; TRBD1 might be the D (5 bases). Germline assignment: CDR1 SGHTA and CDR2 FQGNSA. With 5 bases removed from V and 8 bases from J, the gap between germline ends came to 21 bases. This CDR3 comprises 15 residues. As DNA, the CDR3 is TGTGCCAGCAGCCCTGTTGTACAGGCGCTATACGGCTACACCTTC. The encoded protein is CASSPVVQALYGYTF. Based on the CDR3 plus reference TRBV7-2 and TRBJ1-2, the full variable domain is GAGVSQSPSNKVTEKGKDVELRCDPISGHTALYWYRQSLGQGLEFLIYFQGNSAPDKSGLPSDRFSAERTGGSVSTLTIQRTQQEDSAVYLCASSPVVQALYGYTFGSGTRLTVV.

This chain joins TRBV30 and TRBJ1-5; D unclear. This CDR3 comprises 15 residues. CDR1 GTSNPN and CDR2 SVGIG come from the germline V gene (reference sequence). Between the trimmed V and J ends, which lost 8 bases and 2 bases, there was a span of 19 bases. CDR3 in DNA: TGTGCCCGACCCGCCCGAGGGCAGGGCAATCAGCCCCAGCATTTT. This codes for CARPARGQGNQPQHF. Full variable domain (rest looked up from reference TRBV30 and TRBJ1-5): SQTIHQWPATLVQPVGSPLSLECTVEGTSNPNLYWYRQAAGRGLQLLFYSVGIGQISSEVPQNLSASRPQDRQFILSSKKLLLSDSGFYLCARPARGQGNQPQHFGDGTRLSIL.

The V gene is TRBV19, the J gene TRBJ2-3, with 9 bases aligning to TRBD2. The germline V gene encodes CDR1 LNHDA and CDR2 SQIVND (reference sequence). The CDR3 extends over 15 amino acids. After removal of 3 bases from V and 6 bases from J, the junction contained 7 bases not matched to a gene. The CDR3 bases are TGTGCCAGTAGTATTCTAGCGGGGCTCGTGGATACGCAGTATTTT. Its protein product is CASSILAGLVDTQYF.

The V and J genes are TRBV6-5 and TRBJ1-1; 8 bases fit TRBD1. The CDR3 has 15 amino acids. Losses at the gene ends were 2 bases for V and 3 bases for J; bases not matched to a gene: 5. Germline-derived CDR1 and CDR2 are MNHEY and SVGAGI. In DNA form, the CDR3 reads TGTGCCAGCAGTTACGTGGGCAGGGGGCACACTGAAGCTTTCTTT. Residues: CASSYVGRGHTEAFF.

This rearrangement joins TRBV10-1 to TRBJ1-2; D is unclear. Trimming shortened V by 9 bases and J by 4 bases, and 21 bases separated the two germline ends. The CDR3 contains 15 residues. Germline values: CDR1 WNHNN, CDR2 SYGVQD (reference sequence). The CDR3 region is CASLSARGEGYGYTF. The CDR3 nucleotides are TGCGCCAGTCTATCCGCACGTGGGGAGGGCTATGGCTACACCTTC.